Below are 9 T cell receptor beta chains sequenced from a single sample in a study of post-analysis software for immune sequencing data. Findings and caveats of the study: In patients, four to six TRBV segments were more frequent than in controls, with TRBV5-6, TRBV5-1 and TRBV20-1 among them.

Carried by the TCR beta cDNA libraries were unique molecular identifiers. Via MiXCR, TCRdb re-called the PCR reads, giving one row per CDR3 protein. The data hold 350,000 to 450,000 distinct CDR3 sequences, with about a third observed a single time. Their antigens remain unidentified. The sample comprised blood. The receptors derive from a girl aged 10 to 17 with multiple sclerosis.

In its sample, this clonotype was seen a few times. This chain links TRBV7-6 with TRBJ2-7, with a weak D call TRBD1 (6 bases). V lost 5 bases and J lost 0, with 11 bases in between. The CDR3 has 14 amino acids. Germline CDR1 SGHVS, CDR2 FNYEAQ. The CDR3 DNA follows: TGTGCCAGCAGCGAACTACAGGGCTCCTACGAGCAGTACTTC. This gives the protein CASSELQGSYEQYF. Combining the CDR3 with reference TRBV7-6 and TRBJ2-7 gives the whole variable domain GAGVSQSPRYKVTKRGQDVALRCDPISGHVSLYWYRQALGQGPEFLTYFNYEAQQDKSGLPNDRFSAERPEGSISTLTIQRTEQRDSAMYRCASSELQGSYEQYFGPGTRLTVT.

This clonotype was detected only a few times. The V call is TRBV10-2, the J call TRBJ2-7; 10 nucleotides line up with TRBD2. The end of the DNA fits TRBJ2-5 better, so the J call may be wrong. The CDR3 consists of 16 residues. Germline CDR1 and CDR2: WSHSY and SAAADI. CDR3 sequence: CASSEFLAGDQETQYF. The CDR3 nucleotides read TGCGCCAGCAGTGAGTTTCTAGCGGGGGACCAAGAGACCCAGTACTTC.

This clonotype was observed a handful of times. This chain links TRBV29-1 with TRBJ2-3, with D unresolved. V lost 6 bases and J 2 bases, leaving 12 bases between the germline ends. Germline assignment: CDR1 SQVTM and CDR2 ANQGSEA. The CDR3 runs 13 residues. CDR3 DNA: TGCAGCGTAGCCTCACCAGACACAGATACGCAGTATTTT. Translated, it gives CSVASPDTDTQYF.

The V gene is TRBV6-1, the J gene TRBJ2-3, with D hard to call. Germline CDR1 reads MNHNS; CDR2 reads SASEGT. Deletions cut 1 base from V and 7 bases from J, with 9 bases between. The length of the CDR3 is 13 residues. CDR3 sequence reads: CASSEVTAYTQYF. CDR3 nucleotides: TGTGCCAGCAGTGAAGTAACAGCCTATACGCAGTATTTT.

There are a few counts of this clonotype. The chain has TRBV7-9 and TRBJ2-7; the match to TRBD1 covers 7 bases. Germline V gene data show CDR1 as SEHNR and CDR2 as FQNEAQ (reference sequence). Germline trimming cut 3 bases from V and 0 bases from J; bases unmatched to any gene: 5. The CDR3 is 15 amino acids. The CDR3 is CASSLGQRSSYEQYF. The CDR3 coding sequence is TGTGCCAGCAGCTTGGGACAGCGAAGCTCCTACGAGCAGTACTTC.

This clonotype was recorded many times. The rearrangement joins TRBV7-2 to TRBJ2-7; TRBD1 matches at 9 bases. With V trimmed by 5 bases and J by 4 bases, 9 bases remained unmatched. Germline CDR1 SGHTA, CDR2 FQGNSA. The CDR3 runs to 15 residues. CDR3 residues: CASSRSGQGGYEQYF. DNA of the CDR3: TGTGCCAGCAGCAGATCGGGACAGGGCGGATACGAGCAGTACTTC. Using reference TRBV7-2 and TRBJ2-7 for the parts outside the CDR3, the full variable domain is GAGVSQSPSNKVTEKGKDVELRCDPISGHTALYWYRQSLGQGLEFLIYFQGNSAPDKSGLPSDRFSAERTGGSVSTLTIQRTQQEDSAVYLCASSRSGQGGYEQYFGPGTRLTVT.

Concerning this clonotype: A read error may produce the germline difference seen at one junction end. The V call is TRBV29-1, the J call TRBJ2-5; D is unclear. CDR3 size: 11 residues. Germline-derived CDR1 and CDR2 are SQVTM and ANQGSEA. This chain's CDR3 is CSVDREEIQYF. CDR3 coding DNA: TGCAGCGTGGACCGCGAGGAGATCCAGTACTTC.

This clonotype has a count of ten or more. The chain links TRBV4-3 to TRBJ1-5; D is ambiguous. Germline V gene sequence: CDR1 LGHNA, CDR2 YSLEER. V was cut by 0 bases and J by 1 base, with 7 bases left in between. The CDR3 sequence is 15 residues long. The CDR3 DNA reads TGCGCCAGCAGCCAAGACAGACACAGCAATCAGCCCCAGCATTTT. Translating it yields CASSQDRHSNQPQHF.

This clonotype has more than one count but fewer than ten. The chain joins TRBV7-8 to TRBJ2-7, with D hard to call. V gave up 5 bases and J gave up 2 bases, with 10 bases separating them. Germline V gives CDR1 SGHVS, CDR2 FQNEAQ. The CDR3 sequence is 13 residues long. The CDR3 DNA follows: TGTGCCAGCAGCCCCCGAATCGCCTACGAGCAGTACTTC. This gives the protein CASSPRIAYEQYF.